This TCR beta chain stems from a study of identifying expanded T cells in peripheral blood. This CDR3 is 13 amino acids long. CDR1 LNHDA and CDR2 SQIVND come from the germline V gene (reference sequence). The V end lost 5 bases, the J end lost 4 bases, and 8 bases lay between the germline ends. The repertoire was sequenced with immunoSEQ multiplex PCR; TCRdb's copy has only in-frame clones and lacks some. The repertoire holds about 110,000 clones, with about 88% as singletons. V gene TRBV19 combines with J gene TRBJ2-2; D is unclear. This receptor was taken from a person between 18 and 75 years old in good health. Sequenced material: blood. CDR3 in DNA: TGTGCCAGTAGTTTTAAGGGCACCGGGGAGCTGTTTTTT. This sequence encodes CASSFKGTGELFF.